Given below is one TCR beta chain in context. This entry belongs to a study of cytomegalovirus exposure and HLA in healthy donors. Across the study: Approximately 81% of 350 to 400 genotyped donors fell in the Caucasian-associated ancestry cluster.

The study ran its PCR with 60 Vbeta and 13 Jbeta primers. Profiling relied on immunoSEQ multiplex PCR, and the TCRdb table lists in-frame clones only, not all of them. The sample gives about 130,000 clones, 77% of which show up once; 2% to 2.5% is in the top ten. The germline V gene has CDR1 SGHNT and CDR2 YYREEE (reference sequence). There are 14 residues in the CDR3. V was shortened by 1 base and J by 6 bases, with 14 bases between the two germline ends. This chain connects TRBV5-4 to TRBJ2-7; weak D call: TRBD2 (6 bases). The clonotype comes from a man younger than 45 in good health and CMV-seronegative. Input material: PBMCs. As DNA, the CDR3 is TGTGCCAGCAGCTTGTACGGGAGTTTGCTCGAGCAGTACTTC. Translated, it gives CASSLYGSLLEQYF.